The TCR beta chain under discussion was sequenced for a study of cytomegalovirus exposure and HLA in healthy donors. Study findings and constraints: The majority of CMV-associated TCR beta chains were reported as apparently HLA-restricted in a later analysis.

Note on this clone: What it recognizes is unknown.

V trimming: 0 bases; J trimming: 3 bases; junction bases outside the gene matches: 6. The CDR3 runs to 17 residues. Germline V lookup: CDR1 SGHNT, CDR2 YYREEE (reference sequence). With 60 Vbeta and 13 Jbeta primers, the PCR was carried out. Repertoires were generated with immunoSEQ multiplex PCR, while TCRdb's copy carries only in-frame clones and drops some. The repertoire has about 250,000 clones, around nine tenths of them found once; the top ten carry about 1.7%. The chain employs TRBV5-4 and TRBJ2-7; 13 bases are shared with TRBD2. This sequence originates from a girl aged 2 to 9 in good health and CMV-seronegative. The source material was PBMCs. The CDR3 DNA follows: TGTGCCAGCAGCTTGGATTCGGGACTAGCGGGATTCTACGAGCAGTACTTC. This codes for CASSLDSGLAGFYEQYF.